The 31 T cell receptor beta chains listed next were all sequenced from one sample in a study of CD8 T cells in Susac syndrome. Reverse transcription of 0.5 to 1 ug RNA was carried out with random hexamers. TCRdb used MiXCR to reprocess the immunoSEQ multiplex PCR reads, holding one entry per CDR3 protein. Here the sample spans just over 300,000 distinct CDR3 sequences, about 90% being singletons. The source material was CD4+ T cells from PBMCs. The receptors were sampled from a human donor with multiple sclerosis.

V usage is TRBV7-8 and J usage is TRBJ2-3; TRBD2 matches 12 bases. Trimming at V came to 5 bases and at J to 1 base, leaving 4 bases not matched to a gene. This CDR3 has 16 residues. The germline V gene has CDR1 SGHVS and CDR2 FQNEAQ. The CDR3 protein is CASSRWTSGGTDTQYF. The CDR3 DNA reads as TGTGCCAGCAGCCGTTGGACTAGCGGGGGCACAGATACGCAGTATTTT.

The rearrangement joins TRBV7-3 to TRBJ2-1; D is possibly TRBD2 (6 bases). The V gene's germline CDR1 is SGHTA and CDR2 FQGTGA. The CDR3 has 16 amino acids. V was pared by 2 bases and J by 0 bases, with 11 bases between. The CDR3 region has the DNA TGTGCCAGCAGCTTAGGCGGGGTACCCTCCTACAATGAGCAGTTCTTC. It specifies CASSLGGVPSYNEQFF.

The rearrangement links TRBV6-6 to TRBJ1-2; possible D gene TRBD1, 5 bases. Trimming shortened V by 7 bases and J by 3 bases, and 9 bases separated the two germline ends. The CDR3 covers 12 residues. The germline V gene encodes CDR1 MNHNY and CDR2 SVGAGI (reference sequence). The CDR3 coding sequence is TGTGCCAGCACGGGGGTCGACTATGGCTACACCTTC. Protein product: CASTGVDYGYTF.

The J gene is TRBJ2-3, the V gene TRBV6-1; tentatively, D is TRBD1 (6 bases). The V and J ends lost 7 bases and 0 bases respectively, with 17 bases between them. The CDR3 contains 16 residues. Looked up from germline, CDR1 is MNHNS and CDR2 is SASEGT. CDR3 sequence reads: CASTRGGPISTDTQYF. In DNA form, the CDR3 reads TGTGCCAGCACTCGAGGGGGACCGATAAGCACAGATACGCAGTATTTT.

This chain connects TRBV4-2 to TRBJ2-2; 10 nucleotides match TRBD2. The CDR3 loop spans 15 amino acids. The J segment lost 6 bases and the V segment lost 10 bases, leaving 11 bases of the junction unmatched. Germline CDR1 LGHNA, CDR2 YNFKEQ. CDR3 sequence: CATRFSGRKPGELFF. Written as DNA, the CDR3 is TGTGCCACAAGATTTAGCGGGAGGAAGCCCGGGGAGCTGTTTTTT.

V and J are TRBV19 and TRBJ1-4; 8 bases are a match to TRBD1. The CDR3 consists of 17 residues. The trim removed 7 bases at V and 4 bases at J, leaving 14 bases unmatched. Germline V CDR1 and CDR2: LNHDA, SQIVND (reference sequence). DNA of the CDR3: TGTGCCAGTAACCAACCGGTATCAGGGGGCCTTAATGAAAAACTGTTTTTT. It is translated as CASNQPVSGGLNEKLFF.

This CDR3 reads CASSWLAGARLSEQFF. CDR3 nucleotide sequence: TGTGCCAGCAGCTGGCTAGCGGGAGCCCGTTTGAGTGAGCAGTTCTTC. The chain links TRBV3-1 to TRBJ2-1; 10 positions agree with TRBD2. The CDR3 is 16 residues long. The V gene's germline CDR1 is LGHDT and CDR2 YNNKEL (reference sequence). The ends lost 5 bases at V and 9 bases at J; junction bases unmatched: 13.

The genes are TRBV6-5 and TRBJ2-7; D could derive from TRBD1 or TRBD2 (5 bases each). CDR3 length equals 12 residues. Germline values: CDR1 MNHEY, CDR2 SVGAGI. Trimming left V 3 bases short and J 6 bases short, with 9 bases between. CDR3 in amino acids: CASSYGGIEQYF. CDR3 coding DNA: TGTGCCAGCAGTTATGGGGGAATCGAGCAGTACTTC.

This sequence joins TRBV20-1 and TRBJ2-2; D unresolved. This CDR3 is 12 amino acids long. Deletions cut 5 bases from V and 3 bases from J, with 7 bases between. CDR1 and CDR2 (germline): DFQATT, SNEGSKA (reference sequence). The CDR3 DNA reads as TGCAGTGCTGACTTGGACACCGGGGAGCTGTTTTTT. This encodes CSADLDTGELFF.

The genes are TRBV7-2 and TRBJ1-5; TRBD1 agrees at 8 bases. This CDR3 spans 17 amino acids. With V trimmed by 5 bases and J by 3 bases, 12 bases remained unmatched. Germline CDR1 reads SGHTA; CDR2 reads FQGNSA. The CDR3 loop is CASSLRTGNTPNQPQHF. The CDR3 coding sequence is TGTGCCAGCAGCCTCCGGACAGGGAATACTCCCAATCAGCCCCAGCATTTT.

The rearrangement uses TRBV30 and TRBJ1-2; no firm D call. The V end was cut by 0 bases, the J end by 5 bases, with 4 bases between. The CDR3 is 11 amino acids. CDR1 is GTSNPN, CDR2 SVGIG, per germline (reference sequence). The CDR3 sequence is CAWSVPYGYTF. The CDR3 DNA sequence: TGTGCCTGGAGTGTACCGTATGGCTACACCTTC.

The chain couples TRBV6-5 to TRBJ1-2; a weak D match, TRBD1 (6 bases). Germline V CDR1 and CDR2: MNHEY, SVGAGI. The CDR3 covers 14 residues. V was pared by 0 bases and J by 4 bases, with 9 bases between. Written as DNA, the CDR3 is TGTGCCAGCAGTTACTCCGACAGGAGCTATGGCTACACCTTC. The encoded protein is CASSYSDRSYGYTF.

This chain uses TRBV12-3 or TRBV12-4 with TRBJ2-5; possible D gene TRBD2, 6 bases. The CDR3 is 12 amino acids. Trimming removed 8 bases at V and 6 bases at J, with 13 bases between. In nucleotides, the CDR3 is TGTGCCAGCGGGACTTTTCAACAGACCCAGTACTTC. Its protein product is CASGTFQQTQYF.

J is TRBJ2-3 and V is TRBV7-6, with 7 bases identical to TRBD2. Trimming cost V 4 bases and J 9 bases; bases outside gene matches: 10. Germline CDR1 reads SGHVS; CDR2 reads FNYEAQ. The CDR3 has 14 residues. The DNA for the CDR3 is TGTGCCAGCAGCTCCCTCCGGCGGGAGCTGACGCAGTATTTT. This sequence encodes CASSSLRRELTQYF.

This clonotype has only a few counts. This chain joins TRBV7-9 and TRBJ2-7, with D uncertain. V lost 4 bases and J lost 6, with 10 bases in between. The CDR3 runs to 12 residues. Germline CDR1 and CDR2: SEHNR and FQNEAQ (reference sequence). DNA for the CDR3: TGTGCCAGCAGCTCAAGGCAAGGCGAGCAGTACTTC. This sequence encodes CASSSRQGEQYF.

This clonotype was recorded only once. The chain links TRBV4-2 to TRBJ2-3, with D perhaps TRBD2 (6 bases). Germline CDR1 and CDR2: LGHNA and YNFKEQ. Trimming cost V 4 bases and J 3 bases, with 11 bases left between them. The CDR3 is 14 amino acids. The CDR3 DNA reads TGTGCCAGCAGCCCCGAGGCGGGAACAGATACGCAGTATTTT. Amino acids: CASSPEAGTDTQYF.

The chain uses TRBV4-3 and TRBJ2-7, with TRBD2 identical over 9 bases. With V trimmed by 4 bases and J by 4 bases, 11 bases remained unmatched. The CDR3 sequence is 16 residues long. Germline V gene sequence: CDR1 LGHNA, CDR2 YSLEER. CDR3 in amino acids: CASSLLPGGRAYEQYF. CDR3 nucleotides: TGCGCCAGCAGCCTCCTACCGGGCGGGAGGGCGTACGAGCAGTACTTC.

The genes are TRBV5-1 and TRBJ2-4, with D maybe TRBD2 (6 bases). The V end lost 5 bases, the J end lost 9 bases, and 18 bases lay between the germline ends. CDR3 length: 14 residues. The germline gives CDR1 SGHRS, CDR2 YFSETQ. CDR3 sequence (DNA): TGCGCCAGCAGGGACCCCGGCGGAGGGAGCATTCAGTACTTC. The encoded protein is CASRDPGGGSIQYF.

The genes are TRBV6-2 or TRBV6-3 and TRBJ2-1, with 8 bases identical to TRBD1. CDR1 MNHEY and CDR2 SVGEGT come from the germline V gene. CDR3 length: 13 amino acids. Trimming took 7 bases from V and 8 from J; bases not matched to a gene: 7. The CDR3 protein is CASIRTGYDEQFF. In DNA form, the CDR3 reads TGTGCCAGCATCCGGACAGGGTATGATGAGCAGTTCTTC.

The CDR3 spells CASTPAGTRRQTNYGYTF. In nucleotides, the CDR3 is TGTGCCAGCACCCCGGCCGGGACCCGACGACAGACTAACTATGGCTACACCTTC. The chain recombines TRBV6-1 with TRBJ1-2; weak D call: TRBD1 (5 bases). This CDR3 contains 18 residues. Between the trimmed V and J ends, which lost 7 bases and 0 bases, there was a span of 24 bases. Germline lookup yields CDR1 MNHNS and CDR2 SASEGT.

The rearrangement joins TRBV7-9 to TRBJ2-7; D is unclear. Trimming shortened V by 2 bases and J by 6 bases, and 8 bases separated the two germline ends. In germline, CDR1 is SEHNR, CDR2 FQNEAQ (reference sequence). This CDR3 is 12 amino acids long. The CDR3 loop is CASSLSQGEQYF. Written as DNA, the CDR3 is TGTGCCAGCAGCTTAAGTCAAGGCGAGCAGTACTTC.

V is TRBV20-1 and J is TRBJ2-7; D is perhaps TRBD2 (6 bases). There are 12 residues in the CDR3. CDR1 and CDR2 from the germline V gene are DFQATT and SNEGSKA (reference sequence). The CDR3 loop reads CRGTGGSYEQYF. The CDR3 DNA reads as TGCAGGGGGACTGGGGGCTCCTACGAGCAGTACTTC.

The chain has TRBV15 and TRBJ2-4; perhaps TRBD1 as D (6 bases). This CDR3 spans 16 amino acids. Trimming cost V 2 bases and J 0 bases, with 11 bases left between them. Germline V lookup: CDR1 LNHNV, CDR2 YYDKDF (reference sequence). The CDR3 bases are TGTGCCACCAGCAGAATTGGGGGCCTAGCCAAAAACATTCAGTACTTC. Protein product: CATSRIGGLAKNIQYF.

This sequence joins TRBV2 and TRBJ2-3, with a weak D call TRBD1 (6 bases). Trimming left V 1 base short and J 4 bases short, with 9 bases between. CDR1 is SNHLY, CDR2 FYNNEI, per germline. The CDR3 is 14 residues long. CDR3 in DNA: TGTGCCAGCAGTGAAGACAGGGTTGCAGATACGCAGTATTTT. Protein product: CASSEDRVADTQYF.

A single count supports this clonotype. This chain connects TRBV18 to TRBJ1-2; tentative D call: TRBD1 (6 bases). The CDR3 extends over 17 amino acids. The V end was cut by 3 bases, the J end by 4 bases, with 21 bases between. Germline V gene lookup returns CDR1 KGHSH and CDR2 LQKENI. This CDR3 is CASSPGGQRQTSYGYTF. CDR3 nucleotides: TGTGCCAGCTCACCTGGGGGCCAGCGTCAAACCAGCTATGGCTACACCTTC. The variable domain in full, with the rest retrieved from reference TRBV18 and TRBJ1-2, is NAGVMQNPRHLVRRRGQEARLRCSPMKGHSHVYWYRQLPEEGLKFMVYLQKENIIDESGMPKERFSAEFPKEGPSILRIQQVVRGDSAAYFCASSPGGQRQTSYGYTFGSGTRLTVV.

V is TRBV9 and J is TRBJ1-3; weak D call: TRBD1 (6 bases). This CDR3 region has 19 residues. Germline V CDR1 and CDR2: SGDLS, YYNGEE. V shed 4 bases and J shed 0 bases, with 23 bases lying between them. Here the CDR3 DNA reads TGTGCCAGCAGCAGAGGACAGACCCAGCCGCCCAGCTCTGGAAACACCATATATTTT. This encodes CASSRGQTQPPSSGNTIYF.

This chain uses TRBV11-2 with TRBJ2-1; D gene uncertain. The V end lost 5 bases, the J end lost 5 bases, and 16 bases lay between the germline ends. Germline CDR1 and CDR2: SGHAT and FQNNGV. The CDR3 has 15 amino acids. In DNA form, the CDR3 reads TGTGCCAGCAGCCCCGGCGCCCTGATCCACAATGAGCAGTTCTTC. The encoded protein is CASSPGALIHNEQFF.

V usage is TRBV12-5 and J usage is TRBJ2-5, with 9 bases matching TRBD2. This CDR3 has 14 amino acids. Germline values: CDR1 LGHNT, CDR2 FRNRAP. V was pared by 5 bases and J by 2 bases, with 3 bases of the junction left unmatched. This CDR3 reads CASGPRGGQETQYF. The CDR3 DNA reads as TGTGCTAGTGGTCCGCGGGGGGGACAAGAGACCCAGTACTTC. Variable domain in full (rest from reference TRBV12-5 and TRBJ2-5): DARVTQTPRHKVTEMGQEVTMRCQPILGHNTVFWYRQTMMQGLELLAYFRNRAPLDDSGMPKDRFSAEMPDATLATLKIQPSEPRDSAVYFCASGPRGGQETQYFGPGTRLLVL.

For the CDR3, the DNA is TGTGCCAGCAGCCAAGACCCACAGGGGGTTAGGACCAAAAACATTCAGTACTTC. Translation gives CASSQDPQGVRTKNIQYF. V and J are TRBV4-2 and TRBJ2-4, with 8 bases fitting TRBD1. CDR1 and CDR2 (germline): LGHNA, YNFKEQ. CDR3 size: 18 residues. V trimming: 0 bases; J trimming: 2 bases; junction bases outside the gene matches: 9.

The rearrangement uses TRBV6-2 or TRBV6-3 and TRBJ2-1; a possible D gene is TRBD1 (6 bases). The CDR3 length is 14 residues. V gave up 2 bases and J gave up 9 bases, with 14 bases separating them. CDR1 is MNHEY and CDR2 is SVGEGT in the germline V gene. Here the CDR3 DNA reads TGTGCCAGCAGTTACCCATTGACAGGCGGTGAGCAGTTCTTC. Translating gives CASSYPLTGGEQFF.

The chain uses TRBV6-1 and TRBJ2-5, with a possible D match to TRBD1 (5 bases). Trimming cost V 3 bases and J 5 bases, with 13 bases left between them. Germline CDR1 and CDR2: MNHNS and SASEGT. This CDR3 comprises 14 residues. The CDR3 is CASSDDPPGETQYF. DNA for the CDR3: TGTGCCAGCAGTGACGACCCCCCAGGGGAGACCCAGTACTTC.